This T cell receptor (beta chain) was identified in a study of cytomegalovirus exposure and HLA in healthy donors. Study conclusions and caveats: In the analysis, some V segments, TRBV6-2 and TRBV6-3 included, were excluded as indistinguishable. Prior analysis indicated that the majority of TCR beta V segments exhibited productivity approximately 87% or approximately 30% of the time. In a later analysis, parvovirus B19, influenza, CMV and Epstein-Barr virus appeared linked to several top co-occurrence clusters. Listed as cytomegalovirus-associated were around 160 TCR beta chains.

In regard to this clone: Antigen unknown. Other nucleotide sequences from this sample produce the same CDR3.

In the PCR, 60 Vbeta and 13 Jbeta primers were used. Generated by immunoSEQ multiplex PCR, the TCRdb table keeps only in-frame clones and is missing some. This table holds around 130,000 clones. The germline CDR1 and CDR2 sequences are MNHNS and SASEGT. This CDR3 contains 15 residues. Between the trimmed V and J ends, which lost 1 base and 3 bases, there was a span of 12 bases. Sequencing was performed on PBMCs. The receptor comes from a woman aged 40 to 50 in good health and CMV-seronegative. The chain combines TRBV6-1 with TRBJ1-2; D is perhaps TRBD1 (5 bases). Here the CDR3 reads CASSEGGTDDYGYTF. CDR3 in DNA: TGTGCCAGCAGTGAAGGAGGGACTGATGACTATGGCTACACCTTC.